The rows below give T cell receptor beta chains drawn from one sample of a study of T-cell memory formation after mild COVID-19. TCRdb re-called the 5' RACE reads through MiXCR, storing one row per CDR3 protein. Among under 300,000 distinct CDR3 sequences listed, less than 9.5% were seen once. The material sequenced was PBMCs or a T cell subset sorted from them (not recorded which). These receptors came from a man aged 18 to 35 who had mild COVID-19 (a few samples of this study predate the infection). Cell type and time point are not known. The CDR3 runs from the conserved cysteine through the conserved F or W. Fields, in order: D gene, clone size, J gene, V gene, CDR3 DNA, CDR3 protein. The D gene is left open where the match is weak. Only some rows state a clone size, as once, few, many or a class for expanded clones.

>NA|few|TRBJ1-1|TRBV11-2
TGTGCCAGCAGCCCAGACAGGACTCAAGCTTTCTTT
CASSPDRTQAFF
>TRBD1|few|TRBJ1-1|TRBV5-1
TGCGCCAGCAGCTGGGACGGAGGGGGCGCTGAAGCTTTCTTT
CASSWDGGGAEAFF
>TRBD1|NA|TRBJ1-1|TRBV6-2/TRBV6-3
TGTGCCAGCAGTTTACAGGGGGAGATGAACACTGAAGCTTTCTTT
CASSLQGEMNTEAFF
>NA|many|TRBJ2-2|TRBV10-2
TGCGCCAGCACCAGGACAGCGAACACCGGGGAGCTGTTTTTT
CASTRTANTGELFF
>NA|few|TRBJ2-5|TRBV12-3/TRBV12-4
TGTGCCAGCAGTCCAGATATTCGGACCCAGTACTTC
CASSPDIRTQYF
>NA|NA|TRBJ2-5|TRBV7-2
TGTGCCAGCAGCTTAGCTGGATTTCAAGAGACCCAGTACTTC
CASSLAGFQETQYF
>NA|once|TRBJ2-1|TRBV9
TGTGCCAGCAGCGTAGAAGGGACCCCGAGCTCCTACAATGAGCAGTTCTTC
CASSVEGTPSSYNEQFF
>TRBD1|NA|TRBJ2-7|TRBV12-3/TRBV12-4
TGTGCCAGCAGTTTGTCCAGGGGGCGTGACGAGCAGTACTTC
CASSLSRGRDEQYF
>NA|many|TRBJ2-2|TRBV10-3
TGTGCCATCAGAAGGTTCCGGGAGCTGTTTTTT
CAIRRFRELFF
>NA|NA|TRBJ1-2|TRBV6-2/TRBV6-3
TGTGCCAGCAGGGCTGGGGCCAGCTATGGCTACACCTTC
CASRAGASYGYTF
>TRBD2|few|TRBJ2-1|TRBV7-6
TGTGCCAGCAGCTCGGGACTAGCGGGGGGGCCTTACGTTCGTCCCTACAATGAGCAGTTCTTC
CASSSGLAGGPYVRPYNEQFF
>NA|NA|TRBJ2-3|TRBV7-9
TGTGCCAGCAACCTCGGGGCAGACACAGATACGCAGTATTTT
CASNLGADTDTQYF
>TRBD1|few|TRBJ1-3|TRBV27
TGTGCCAGCTCAGTGGCTAGGGGGCTTGGAAACACCATATATTTT
CASSVARGLGNTIYF
>NA|NA|TRBJ2-2|TRBV5-1
TGCGCCAGCAGCTTGATCCCCGATGCGAACACCGGGGAGCTGTTTTTT
CASSLIPDANTGELFF
>NA|few|TRBJ2-2|TRBV7-8
TGTGCCAGCAGCCCTCCCGGGGGGCCGACCGGGGAGCTGTTTTTT
CASSPPGGPTGELFF